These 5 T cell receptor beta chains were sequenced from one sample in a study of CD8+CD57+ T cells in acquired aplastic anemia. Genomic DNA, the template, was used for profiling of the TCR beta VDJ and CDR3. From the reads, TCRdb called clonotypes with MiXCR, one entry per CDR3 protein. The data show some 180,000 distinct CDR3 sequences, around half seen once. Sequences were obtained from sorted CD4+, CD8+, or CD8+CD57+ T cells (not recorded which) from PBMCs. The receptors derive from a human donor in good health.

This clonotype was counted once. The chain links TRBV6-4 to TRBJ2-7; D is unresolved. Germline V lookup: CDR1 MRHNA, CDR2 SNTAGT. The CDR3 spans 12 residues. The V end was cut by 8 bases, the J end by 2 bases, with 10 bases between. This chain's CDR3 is CASHLMTYEQYF. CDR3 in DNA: TGTGCCAGCCACCTGATGACCTACGAGCAGTACTTC.

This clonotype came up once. DNA for the CDR3: TGTGCCAGCAGTGAATATTTCCGGGAGGGAAACACCATATATTTT. It translates to CASSEYFREGNTIYF. The V call is TRBV25-1, the J call TRBJ1-3; D gene ambiguous. The CDR3 is 15 residues long. Looked up from germline, CDR1 is MGHDK and CDR2 is SYGVNS. The V end was cut by 0 bases, the J end by 4 bases, with 10 bases between.

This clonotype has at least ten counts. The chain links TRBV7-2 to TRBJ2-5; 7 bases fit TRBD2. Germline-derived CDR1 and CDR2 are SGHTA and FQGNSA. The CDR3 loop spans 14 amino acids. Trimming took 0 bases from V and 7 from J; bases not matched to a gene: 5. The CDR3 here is CASSLAVGEGTQYF. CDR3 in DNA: TGTGCCAGCAGCTTAGCGGTAGGGGAGGGGACCCAGTACTTC. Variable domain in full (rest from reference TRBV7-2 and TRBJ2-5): GAGVSQSPSNKVTEKGKDVELRCDPISGHTALYWYRQSLGQGLEFLIYFQGNSAPDKSGLPSDRFSAERTGGSVSTLTIQRTQQEDSAVYLCASSLAVGEGTQYFGPGTRLLVL.

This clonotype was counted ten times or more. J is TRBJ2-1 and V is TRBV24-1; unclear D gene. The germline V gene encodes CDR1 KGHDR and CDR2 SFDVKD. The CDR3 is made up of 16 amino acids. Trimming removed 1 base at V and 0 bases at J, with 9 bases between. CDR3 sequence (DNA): TGTGCCACCAGTGATTTATCACCAGCCTCCTACAATGAGCAGTTCTTC. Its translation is CATSDLSPASYNEQFF.

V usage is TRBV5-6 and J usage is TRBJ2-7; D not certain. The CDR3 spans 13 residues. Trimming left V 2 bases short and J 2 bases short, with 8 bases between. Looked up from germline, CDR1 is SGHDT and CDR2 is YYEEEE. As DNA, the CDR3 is TGTGCCAGCAGCTTTGGCCCTACCTACGAGCAGTACTTC. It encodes CASSFGPTYEQYF.